This T cell receptor beta chain originates from a study of shared clonotypes between healthy human individuals. Study in general: Donors consisted of a couple of women and a few men between 18 and 49. Each donor had three CD4 naive, three CD4 memory, two CD8 naive and one CD8 memory plate.

This CDR3 region has 15 residues. Germline loops: CDR1 SGHRS, CDR2 YFSETQ. V lost 3 bases and J 4 bases, leaving 15 bases between the germline ends. Sorted subsets were amplified in replicate PCRs using approximately 200 ng DNA, 30,000 to 35,000 T cell genomes. This table comes from immunoSEQ multiplex PCR, and its TCRdb copy is limited to in-frame clones, with some not included. Of 2 million to 2.5 million clones listed, under 95% were seen once; the top ten hold more than 0.35%. Input material: naive CD4+ T cells from PBMCs. Subset here: CD45RA+ positively selected. V and J are TRBV5-1 and TRBJ2-3; a weak D match, TRBD2 (5 bases). This receptor was obtained from a man between 18 and 35 years old in good health. Some clones in this sample may be carry-over from other donors' samples. CDR3 sequence reads: CASSYGQDGADTQYF. In DNA form, the CDR3 reads TGCGCCAGCAGCTATGGCCAGGACGGGGCAGATACGCAGTATTTT.